The sequence of this T cell receptor (beta chain) was determined in a study of cytomegalovirus exposure and HLA in healthy donors. Background on the study: Previous work identified roughly 120 million unique TCR beta sequences from about 179 million T cells.

In nominal health when sampled, donors likely had unrecorded immune exposures nonetheless. As regards this clone: Its antigen is still unknown.

The CDR3 covers 13 residues. Germline V gene lookup returns CDR1 SNHLY and CDR2 FYNNEI. The V segment lost 6 bases and the J segment 3 bases; nucleotides outside the gene matches: 4. The study, taken as a whole, reports: CMV serostatus was the sole immune exposure data available.

60 Vbeta and 13 Jbeta primers were used in PCR. The data were produced by immunoSEQ multiplex PCR, yet TCRdb's version contains in-frame clones alone and is incomplete. The sample consists of approximately 140,000 clones, roughly 80% of them appearing once. The sample taken for sequencing was PBMCs. The J gene is TRBJ1-2, the V gene TRBV2; 7 nucleotides match TRBD1. This clonotype was obtained from a woman aged 40 to 49 in good health and CMV-seronegative. CDR3 sequence (DNA): TGTGCCAGCAGACCCGGGACAGACTATGGCTACACCTTC. Amino acid sequence: CASRPGTDYGYTF.